These T cell receptor beta chains were read from a single sample in a study of T cell clonotyping in hematopoietic cell transplantation. TCRdb keeps only in-frame clones here, not all; method: immunoSEQ multiplex PCR. The table lists roughly 10,000 clones, roughly 89% of them singletons. Sequencing was performed on PBMCs, taken 180 days after allogeneic stem cell transplant. Receptors originate from a male patient in his sixties or seventies who had an allogeneic stem cell transplant from an unrelated donor, so the T cells may come from the graft donor. Some clones in this sample may be carry-over from other donors' samples. Both conserved end residues are trimmed from each CDR3. A D gene is named only where the DNA matches it firmly.

d_call	v_call	cdr3_aa
TRBD1	TRBV9	ASSAWGQGFYDEQF
TRBD1	TRBV6-1	ASSGRDRLNEKLF
TRBD1	TRBV7-2	ASSLVRAGGTEAF
.	TRBV5-6	ASSYRVRSTEQY
.	TRBV6-6	ASGGLASNEKLF
TRBD1	TRBV7-9	ASSPGGLGSPLH
.	TRBV6-5	ASSYSKDATNEKLF
.	TRBV6-4	ASSEQGGADTQY
TRBD2	TRBV4-2	ASSQERGAGGLNEQY
.	TRBV19	ASTRDSSGNTIY
TRBD2	TRBV6-4	ASSATSGGNEQF
.	TRBV5-6	ASSLVSRNTEAF
.	TRBV7-2	ASSLDGYNSPLH
.	TRBV29-1	SDGGGAGGYT
.	TRBV9	ASGTGHYEQY